This paragraph reports one T cell receptor beta chain. The junction had 13 bases not matched to a gene; V was cut back by 3 bases and J by 0 bases. This CDR3 region has 18 residues. The germline CDR1 and CDR2 sequences are LNHDA and SQIVND (reference sequence). The data belong to a study of blood T cell repertoires in COVID-19. The protocol was immunoSEQ multiplex PCR, while the TCRdb copy is restricted to in-frame clones and leaves out a portion. The table includes fewer than 35,000 clones, about 90% detected once. The clonotype was recovered from a human donor with active COVID-19. The donor label of this sample is uncertain. Specimen: peripheral blood. J is TRBJ1-1 and V is TRBV19, with 7 bases identical to TRBD1. DNA for the CDR3: TGTGCCAGTAGTATGTGGGAGTGGGGGACAGAAATGAACACTGAAGCTTTCTTT. It translates to CASSMWEWGTEMNTEAFF.